This TCR beta chain was observed in a study of beta chain features in type 1 diabetes. General study results and limits: Relative to healthy donors, patients appeared to have naive, central memory and Treg TCRB repertoires that were more similar.

This CDR3 comprises 15 residues. The ends were cut back, 1 base at V and 0 bases at J, with 8 bases in the middle. CDR1 SEHNR and CDR2 FQNEAQ come from the germline V gene (reference sequence). Every isolated RNA sample was fully reverse transcribed, so sequencing captured expressed TCRB transcripts. The data were produced by immunoSEQ multiplex PCR, yet TCRdb's version contains in-frame clones alone and is incomplete. The table lists 10,000 to 15,000 clones, roughly half of them singletons, with 0.85% to 1% in the top ten. Every donor had blood drawn once into heparin, around 120 mL on average. Points on this clone: Antigen unknown.

The sequence derives from a man between 18 and 29 years old in good health. The chain is built from TRBV7-9 and TRBJ2-3; D is unresolved. Material for sequencing was stem cell memory CD4+ T cells from blood. The CDR3 spells CASSLVGTSTDTQYF. CDR3 in DNA: TGTGCCAGCAGCTTAGTGGGCACGAGCACAGATACGCAGTATTTT.